What follows are 24 T cell receptor beta chains derived from one specimen sequenced in a study of T cells in Graves' hyperthyroidism and ophthalmopathy. Amplification yielded TCR beta CDR3 regions, with RNA transcripts as the source. A first-round RT-PCR of the TCR CDR3 used the HTBI primer set. TCRdb reanalysed the multiplex PCR reads using MiXCR and keeps one entry per CDR3 protein. This table has approximately 610,000 distinct CDR3 sequences, about 15% appearing once. Input material: blood. Every receptor here comes from a woman in her thirties or forties with Graves' ophthalmopathy.

This clonotype was counted between two and nine times. The CDR3 coding sequence is TGTGCCAGCAGCGCCTCCGGGACAGGGGCAAACCTTGACTATGGCTACACCTTC. Its protein is CASSASGTGANLDYGYTF. The chain employs TRBV9 and TRBJ1-2, with 10 nucleotides matching TRBD1. The CDR3 loop spans 18 amino acids. V gave up 3 bases and J gave up 3 bases; unmatched junction bases: 14. CDR1 is SGDLS and CDR2 is YYNGEE in the germline V gene.

This sequence joins TRBV28 and TRBJ1-1, with 11 bases fitting TRBD1. Germline V gene lookup returns CDR1 MDHEN and CDR2 SYDVKM. The V and J ends lost 5 bases and 6 bases, in that order; junction bases with no gene match: 8. The CDR3 covers 15 residues. The CDR3, as DNA: TGTGCCAGCAGTGAACCGCCGGGACAGGGGGCTGAAGCTTTCTTT. This sequence encodes CASSEPPGQGAEAFF.

This clonotype was recorded at least ten times. J is TRBJ2-2 and V is TRBV6-2 or TRBV6-3; 9 bases align to TRBD2. CDR3 size: 18 residues. From germline, CDR1 is MNHEY and CDR2 SVGEGT. After removal of 0 bases from V and 1 base from J, the junction contained 6 bases not matched to a gene. The CDR3 coding sequence is TGTGCCAGCAGTTACTCGAGGCTAGCGGGACTGAACACCGGGGAGCTGTTTTTT. Protein product: CASSYSRLAGLNTGELFF.

There are many counts of this clonotype. This chain links TRBV6-1 with TRBJ1-5, with 7 bases matching TRBD1. V gave up 11 bases and J gave up 7 bases; unmatched junction bases: 11. The CDR3 extends over 13 amino acids. Germline loops: CDR1 MNHNS, CDR2 SASEGT. The CDR3 protein is CAGSTGFNQPQHF. The CDR3 region has the DNA TGTGCCGGATCGACAGGGTTTAACCAGCCCCAGCATTTT.

This clonotype was counted many times. The rearrangement uses TRBV30 and TRBJ1-2; D possibly corresponds to TRBD1 (6 bases). This CDR3 contains 13 residues. Trimming pared 3 bases from V and 4 bases from J, leaving 12 bases between. CDR1 and CDR2 from the germline V gene are GTSNPN and SVGIG (reference sequence). This CDR3 is CAWRGQGFYGYTF. The CDR3 bases are TGTGCCTGGAGAGGGCAGGGGTTCTATGGCTACACCTTC. Filled out from reference TRBV30 and TRBJ1-2, the complete variable domain reads SQTIHQWPATLVQPVGSPLSLECTVEGTSNPNLYWYRQAAGRGLQLLFYSVGIGQISSEVPQNLSASRPQDRQFILSSKKLLLSDSGFYLCAWRGQGFYGYTFGSGTRLTVV.

This clonotype occurred many times. The chain is built from TRBV20-1 and TRBJ2-5; the D gene could be TRBD1 or TRBD2 (5 bases each). The CDR3 contains 13 residues. CDR1 is DFQATT, CDR2 SNEGSKA, per germline (reference sequence). V lost 2 bases, J lost 2 bases, and 9 bases lay in between. The CDR3 DNA sequence: TGCAGTGCTAGATGGGACCAACAAGAGACCCAGTACTTC. This encodes CSARWDQQETQYF.

This clonotype was observed many times. V is TRBV11-2 and J is TRBJ2-7; D ambiguous. The CDR3 has 11 residues. Between the trimmed V and J ends, which lost 6 bases and 3 bases, there was a span of 6 bases. Germline V gene sequence: CDR1 SGHAT, CDR2 FQNNGV. CDR3 DNA: TGTGCCAGCAGGCTCAGCTACGAGCAGTACTTC. This sequence encodes CASRLSYEQYF.

There are many counts of this clonotype. The rearrangement joins TRBV7-2 to TRBJ2-6; D unclear. V lost 5 bases, J lost 0 bases, and 8 bases lay in between. CDR1 and CDR2 from the germline V gene are SGHTA and FQGNSA. The CDR3 loop spans 15 amino acids. Written as DNA, the CDR3 is TGTGCCAGCAGCCCCTTGAACTCTGGGGCCAACGTCCTGACTTTC. This translates into CASSPLNSGANVLTF.

This clonotype was counted at least ten times. The CDR3 nucleotides are TGCAGTGCTAGGACGGGACTAGCGGGAGGATGGGAGACCCAGTACTTC. Translating gives CSARTGLAGGWETQYF. The chain is built from TRBV20-1 and TRBJ2-5, with 15 bases fitting TRBD2. The CDR3 sequence is 16 residues long. After removal of 3 bases from V and 5 bases from J, the junction contained 7 bases not matched to a gene. Looked up from germline, CDR1 is DFQATT and CDR2 is SNEGSKA (reference sequence).

This chain joins TRBV20-1 and TRBJ2-7; 11 positions agree with TRBD2. This CDR3 is built from 14 residues. Germline V CDR1 and CDR2: DFQATT, SNEGSKA (reference sequence). V trimming: 5 bases; J trimming: 5 bases; junction bases outside the gene matches: 8. DNA for the CDR3: TGCAGTGCTCACGACACTAGCGGGAGACACGAGCAGTACTTC. As protein: CSAHDTSGRHEQYF.

The chain links TRBV29-1 to TRBJ1-2; maybe TRBD1 (6 bases). CDR1 and CDR2 from the germline V gene are SQVTM and ANQGSEA. The V gene lost 3 bases and the J gene lost 2 bases, with 10 bases spanning the gap. This CDR3 is 13 amino acids long. The CDR3 protein is CSVDLRGNYGYTF. For the CDR3, the DNA is TGCAGCGTTGACCTGAGGGGGAACTATGGCTACACCTTC.

In this sample, this clonotype turned up many times. V usage is TRBV3-1 and J usage is TRBJ1-2; tentative D call: TRBD1 (6 bases). Trimming removed 1 base from V and 7 bases from J, with 16 bases in between. Per the germline V gene, CDR1 is LGHDT and CDR2 is YNNKEL (reference sequence). The CDR3 totals 15 residues. CDR3 in amino acids: CASSQASGGQGGYTF. The CDR3 DNA reads as TGTGCCAGCAGCCAAGCATCGGGGGGGCAAGGTGGCTACACCTTC.

This clonotype appeared many times. A much bigger clone sits one base away, suggesting this may be a read error. This chain links TRBV28 with TRBJ2-7, with 8 bases fitting TRBD1. After removal of 5 bases from V and 5 bases from J, the junction contained 2 bases not matched to a gene. This CDR3 has 12 residues. Germline V CDR1 and CDR2: MDHEN, SYDVKM. The CDR3: CASSEQGDEQYF. CDR3 nucleotide sequence: TGTGCCAGCAGTGAACAGGGGGACGAGCAGTACTTC.

In this sample, this clonotype turned up many times. The chain links TRBV28 to TRBJ2-7, with D hard to call. Germline CDR1 is MDHEN and CDR2 is SYDVKM. The CDR3 is 15 amino acids. V was trimmed by 6 bases and J by 2 bases, leaving 17 bases between them. The CDR3 reads CASRPQAVHTYEQYF. The CDR3 DNA is TGTGCCAGCAGGCCACAAGCAGTACATACCTACGAGCAGTACTTC.

In this sample, this clonotype turned up many times. The chain recombines TRBV10-3 with TRBJ1-2; D call uncertain. There are 14 residues in the CDR3. The germline CDR1 and CDR2 sequences are ENHRY and SYGVKD. V shed 6 bases and J shed 4 bases, with 15 bases lying between them. The CDR3 protein is CAIRALEEGYGYTF. The CDR3 DNA reads TGTGCCATCAGGGCCCTCGAAGAGGGCTATGGCTACACCTTC.

The chain couples TRBV2 to TRBJ1-2, with 7 positions matching TRBD1. The trim removed 7 bases at V and 8 bases at J, leaving 13 bases unmatched. This CDR3 spans 14 amino acids. Germline V gene sequence: CDR1 SNHLY, CDR2 FYNNEI. CDR3 bases: TGTGCCAGCACTTTCGACAGGGCGGGATTAGGCTACACCTTC. It translates to CASTFDRAGLGYTF.

This clonotype was recorded at least ten times. The V gene is TRBV29-1, the J gene TRBJ1-2; weak D call: TRBD1 (5 bases). Germline V gene sequence: CDR1 SQVTM, CDR2 ANQGSEA. V dropped 3 bases and J dropped 0 bases, with 17 bases sitting between them. CDR3 length equals 16 residues. The chain's CDR3 is CSVDGFTGGPNYGYTF. The CDR3 coding sequence is TGCAGCGTTGATGGTTTTACGGGGGGACCTAACTATGGCTACACCTTC.

This clonotype showed up just a few times. The chain joins TRBV10-3 to TRBJ2-5; 9 bases are shared with TRBD2. Germline V CDR1 and CDR2: ENHRY, SYGVKD. The CDR3 is 14 amino acids. V lost 8 bases and J lost 4; bases outside the gene matches: 8. The CDR3 loop reads CAIGSGRLRETQYF. CDR3 sequence (DNA): TGTGCCATCGGTAGCGGGAGATTGCGAGAGACCCAGTACTTC.

About this clonotype: A much larger clone lies a single base off, so this may be a read error. V gene TRBV6-4 combines with J gene TRBJ2-5, with 12 nucleotides matching TRBD2. With 5 bases clipped from V and 4 bases from J, the junction kept 14 bases outside the gene matches. Germline V gene sequence: CDR1 MRHNA, CDR2 SNTAGT. The CDR3 runs 18 residues. The CDR3 DNA is TGTGCCAGCAGTCACCCACTAGCGGGAGGTGAGGTACGAGAGACCCAGTACTTC. It codes for CASSHPLAGGEVRETQYF.

Many counts were recorded for this clonotype. The gene calls are TRBV20-1 and TRBJ2-5; D is perhaps TRBD1 (6 bases). The ends were cut back, 7 bases at V and 5 bases at J, with 11 bases in the middle. CDR1 and CDR2 from the germline V gene are DFQATT and SNEGSKA (reference sequence). CDR3 size: 11 residues. CDR3 sequence: CSGQGRETQYF. In DNA, the CDR3 is TGCAGTGGGCAGGGGCGGGAGACCCAGTACTTC.

This clonotype was counted many times. The chain uses TRBV6-1 and TRBJ1-1; D remains ambiguous. The CDR3 is 14 amino acids. Trimming left V 6 bases short and J 6 bases short, with 17 bases between. Germline assignment: CDR1 MNHNS and CDR2 SASEGT. This CDR3 is CASSPDGEEAEAFF. DNA for the CDR3: TGTGCCAGCAGCCCCGACGGGGAGGAAGCTGAAGCTTTCTTT.

Many counts were recorded for this clonotype. The chain recombines TRBV27 with TRBJ2-5; the match to TRBD1 covers 9 bases. CDR3 length: 14 residues. Germline V gives CDR1 MNHEY, CDR2 SMNVEV (reference sequence). V trimming: 5 bases; J trimming: 5 bases; junction bases outside the gene matches: 6. In nucleotides, the CDR3 is TGTGCCAGCAGTCTCACAGGGGGCGACGAGACCCAGTACTTC. Its protein product is CASSLTGGDETQYF.

This chain uses TRBV28 with TRBJ2-7; D possibly corresponds to TRBD1 (5 bases). The ends were cut back, 2 bases at V and 3 bases at J, with 29 bases in the middle. The CDR3 extends over 20 amino acids. The germline V gene encodes CDR1 MDHEN and CDR2 SYDVKM. The CDR3 is CASSLPSDRRSSPTIYEQYF. The DNA of the CDR3 is TGTGCCAGCAGTTTACCCTCCGACAGAAGATCCTCCCCAACTATCTACGAGCAGTACTTC.

This clonotype occurred a few times. The V and J genes are TRBV5-5 and TRBJ2-4, with a tentative D call TRBD2 (5 bases). The germline V gene encodes CDR1 SGHKS and CDR2 YYEKEE (reference sequence). V shed 4 bases and J shed 8 bases, with 13 bases lying between them. The CDR3 consists of 13 residues. The CDR3 DNA is TGTGCCAGCAGCGGCGAGTGGGGAGACATTCAGTACTTC. Translation: CASSGEWGDIQYF.